The clone carrying this TCR beta chain was counted once. The patients had HPV-negative, locally advanced oral cavity squamous cell carcinoma. No culture or expansion preceded analysis of these blood cells. Produced via immunoSEQ multiplex PCR; TCRdb's table is partial and in-frame only. The repertoire holds 15,000 to 20,000 clones, with roughly three quarters as singletons. Trimming pared 2 bases from V and 3 bases from J, leaving 10 bases between. The length of the CDR3 is 14 residues. The germline V gene encodes CDR1 SEHNR and CDR2 FQNEAQ (reference sequence). The sample is drawn from a study of neoadjuvant anti-PD-1 for oral cavity cancer.

This clonotype originated in a person between 40 and 80 years old with oral cavity squamous cell carcinoma. The chain employs TRBV7-9 and TRBJ1-2, with no clear D. The sample was PBMCs, taken before nivolumab (anti-PD-1) treatment. DNA for the CDR3: TGTGCCAGCAGCTTAAACGAGGGTCACTATGGCTACACCTTC. Protein: CASSLNEGHYGYTF.